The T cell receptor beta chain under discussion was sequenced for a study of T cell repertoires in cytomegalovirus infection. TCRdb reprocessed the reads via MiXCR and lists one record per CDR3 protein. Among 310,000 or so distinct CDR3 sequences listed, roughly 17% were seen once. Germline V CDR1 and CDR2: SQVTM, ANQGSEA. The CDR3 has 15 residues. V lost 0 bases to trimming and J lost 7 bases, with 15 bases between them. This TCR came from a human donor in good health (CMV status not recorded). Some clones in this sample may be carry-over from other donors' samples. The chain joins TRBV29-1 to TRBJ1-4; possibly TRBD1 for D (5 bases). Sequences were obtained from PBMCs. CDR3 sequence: CSVEDPDRGTEKLFF. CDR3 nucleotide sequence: TGCAGCGTTGAAGATCCTGACAGAGGGACTGAAAAACTGTTTTTT.